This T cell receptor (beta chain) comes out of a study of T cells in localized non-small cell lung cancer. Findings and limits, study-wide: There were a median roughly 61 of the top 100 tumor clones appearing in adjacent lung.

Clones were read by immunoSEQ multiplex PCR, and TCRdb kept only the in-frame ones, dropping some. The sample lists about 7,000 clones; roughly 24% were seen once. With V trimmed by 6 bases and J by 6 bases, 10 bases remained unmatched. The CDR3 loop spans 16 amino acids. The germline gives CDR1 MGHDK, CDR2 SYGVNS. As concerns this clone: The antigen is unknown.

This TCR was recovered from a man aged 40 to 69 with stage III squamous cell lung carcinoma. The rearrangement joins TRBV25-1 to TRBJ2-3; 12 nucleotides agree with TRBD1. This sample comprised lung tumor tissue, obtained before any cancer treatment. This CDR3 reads CASRGTGGASRDTQYF. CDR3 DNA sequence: TGTGCCAGCAGAGGGACAGGGGGCGCCTCCAGGGATACGCAGTATTTT. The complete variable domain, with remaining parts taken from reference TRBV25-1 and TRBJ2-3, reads EADIYQTPRYLVIGTGKKITLECSQTMGHDKMYWYQQDPGMELHLIHYSYGVNSTEKGDLSSESTVSRIRTEHFPLTLESARPSHTSQYLCASRGTGGASRDTQYFGPGTRLTVL.